This section outlines one TCR beta chain sequence together with its context. Its antigen is unknown. Generated by immunoSEQ multiplex PCR, the TCRdb table keeps only in-frame clones and is missing some. The data show approximately 71,000 clones, with more than 70% seen just once and about an eighth held by the top ten. The CDR3 totals 14 residues. The V gene's germline CDR1 is SNHLY and CDR2 FYNNEI. The V and J ends lost 3 bases and 2 bases, in that order; junction bases with no gene match: 2. This sample was included in a study of T cell responses to AZD1222 COVID-19 vaccine. Study results and caveats: Donors were mostly white British, more females; clonal diversity possibly underestimated. Once two AZD1222 doses were given, Spike-specific TCR breadth and depth went up.

The TCR originated in an adult in good health. This specimen consisted of peripheral blood, obtained on day 0 of AZD1222 vaccination. The chain combines TRBV2 with TRBJ2-7; 9 bases match TRBD1. CDR3 loop: CASSDRTGAYEQYF. CDR3 sequence (DNA): TGTGCCAGCAGTGACAGGACAGGGGCCTACGAGCAGTACTTC.